This TCR beta chain was sequenced in a study of blood T cell repertoires in COVID-19. The CDR3 is 16 residues long. Libraries were prepared by immunoSEQ multiplex PCR; TCRdb keeps only in-frame clonotypes and omits some of them. The sample lists about 75,000 clones, around nine tenths occurring once. This clonotype was sampled from a human donor in a cohort sampled during active COVID-19. J is TRBJ1-6 and V is TRBV21-1; the D call TRBD1 from the table was never checked on the DNA. TRBV21-1 is assigned pseudogene status. The material sequenced was peripheral blood. CDR3 sequence: CASSKAARQGNSPLHF. The CDR3 DNA follows: TGTGCCAGCAGCAAAGCGGCTCGACAGGGGAATTCACCCCTCCACTTT.